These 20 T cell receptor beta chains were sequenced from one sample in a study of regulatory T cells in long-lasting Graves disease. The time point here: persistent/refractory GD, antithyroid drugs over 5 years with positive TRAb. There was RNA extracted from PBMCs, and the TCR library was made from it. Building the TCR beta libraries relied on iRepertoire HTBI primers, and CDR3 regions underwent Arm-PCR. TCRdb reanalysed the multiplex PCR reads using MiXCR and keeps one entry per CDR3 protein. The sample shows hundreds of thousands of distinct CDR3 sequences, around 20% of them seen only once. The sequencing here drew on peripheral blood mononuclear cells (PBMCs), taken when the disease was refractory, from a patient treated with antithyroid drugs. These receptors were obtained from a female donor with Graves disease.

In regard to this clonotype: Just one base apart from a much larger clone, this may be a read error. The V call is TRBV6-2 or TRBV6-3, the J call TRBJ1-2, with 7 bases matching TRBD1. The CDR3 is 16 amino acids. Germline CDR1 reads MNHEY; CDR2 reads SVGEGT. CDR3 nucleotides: TGTGCCAGCAGTTACCGAACAGGGGCCTTCGGCTATGGCCACACCTTC. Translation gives CASSYRTGAFGYGHTF.

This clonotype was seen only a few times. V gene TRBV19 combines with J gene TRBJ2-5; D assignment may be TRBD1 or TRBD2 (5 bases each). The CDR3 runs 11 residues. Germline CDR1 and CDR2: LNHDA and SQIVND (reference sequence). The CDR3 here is CIEGFQETQYF. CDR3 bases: TGTATCGAGGGGTTCCAAGAGACCCAGTACTTC.

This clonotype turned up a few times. CDR3 region: CSLTGGSAYEQYF. CDR3 nucleotides: TGCAGTCTTACGGGGGGTAGCGCCTACGAGCAGTACTTC. V is TRBV20-1 and J is TRBJ2-7, with 7 bases aligning to TRBD2. This CDR3 has 13 amino acids. The ends lost 8 bases at V and 2 bases at J; junction bases unmatched: 9. Germline values: CDR1 DFQATT, CDR2 SNEGSKA (reference sequence).

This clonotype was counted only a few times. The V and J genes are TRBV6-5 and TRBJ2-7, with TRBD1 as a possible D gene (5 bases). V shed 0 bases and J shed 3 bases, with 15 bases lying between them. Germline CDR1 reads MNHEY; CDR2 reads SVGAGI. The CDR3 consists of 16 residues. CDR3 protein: CASSYSLAGMVYEQYF. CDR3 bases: TGTGCCAGCAGTTACTCGCTGGCAGGGATGGTCTACGAGCAGTACTTC.

The CDR3 protein is CASALSRGGQPQHF. CDR3 nucleotides: TGTGCCAGCGCCCTCAGCAGGGGTGGTCAGCCCCAGCATTTT. J is TRBJ1-5 and V is TRBV27; a possible D gene is TRBD1 (6 bases). Trimming left V 8 bases short and J 6 bases short, with 17 bases between. The CDR3 has 14 residues. CDR1 is MNHEY, CDR2 SMNVEV, per germline (reference sequence).

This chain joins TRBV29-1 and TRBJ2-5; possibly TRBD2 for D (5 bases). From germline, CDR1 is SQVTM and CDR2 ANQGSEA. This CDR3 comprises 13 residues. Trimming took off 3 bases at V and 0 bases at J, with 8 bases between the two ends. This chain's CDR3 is CSVDPGYQETQYF. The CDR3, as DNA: TGCAGCGTTGATCCGGGGTACCAAGAGACCCAGTACTTC.

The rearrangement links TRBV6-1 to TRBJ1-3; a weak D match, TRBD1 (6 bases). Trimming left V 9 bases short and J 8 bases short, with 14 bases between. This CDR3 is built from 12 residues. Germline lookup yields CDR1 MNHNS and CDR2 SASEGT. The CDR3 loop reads CASEGGFDTIYF. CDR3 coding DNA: TGTGCCAGTGAAGGGGGTTTCGACACCATATATTTT.

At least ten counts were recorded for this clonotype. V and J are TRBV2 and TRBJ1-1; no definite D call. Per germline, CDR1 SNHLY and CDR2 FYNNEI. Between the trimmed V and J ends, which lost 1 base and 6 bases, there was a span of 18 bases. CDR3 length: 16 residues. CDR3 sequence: CASSEGGRRSRAEAFF. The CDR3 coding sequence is TGTGCCAGCAGTGAAGGAGGGCGGCGGTCGAGGGCTGAAGCTTTCTTT.

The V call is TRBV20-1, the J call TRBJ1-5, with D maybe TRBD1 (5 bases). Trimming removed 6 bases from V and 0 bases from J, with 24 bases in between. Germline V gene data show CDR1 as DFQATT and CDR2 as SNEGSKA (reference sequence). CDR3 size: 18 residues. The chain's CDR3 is CSAAIPTTGDYSNQPQHF. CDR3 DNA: TGCAGTGCCGCGATTCCTACAACAGGAGATTATAGCAATCAGCCCCAGCATTTT.

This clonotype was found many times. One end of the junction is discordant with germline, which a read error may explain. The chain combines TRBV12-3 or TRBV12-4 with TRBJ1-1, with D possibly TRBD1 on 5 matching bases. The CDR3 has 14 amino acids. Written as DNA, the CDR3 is TGTGCCAGCAGCTTAGGGGCTGGGAACACTGAAGCTTTCTTT. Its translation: CASSLGAGNTEAFF.

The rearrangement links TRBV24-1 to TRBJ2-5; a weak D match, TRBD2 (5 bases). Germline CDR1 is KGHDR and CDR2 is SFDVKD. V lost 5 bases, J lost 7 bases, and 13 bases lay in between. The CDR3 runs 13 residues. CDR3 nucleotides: TGTGCCACCAGTGGCCGCCGACGGGGGACCCAGTACTTC. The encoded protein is CATSGRRRGTQYF.

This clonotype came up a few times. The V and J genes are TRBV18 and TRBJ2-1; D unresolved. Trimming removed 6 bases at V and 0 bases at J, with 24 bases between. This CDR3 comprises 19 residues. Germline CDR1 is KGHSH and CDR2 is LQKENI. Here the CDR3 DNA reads TGTGCCAGCTCCAATCTTACCGGTTATCAAGCAGACTCCTACAATGAGCAGTTCTTC. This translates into CASSNLTGYQADSYNEQFF.

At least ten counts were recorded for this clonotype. In DNA, the CDR3 is TGTGCCAGCAGTCGACAGGGAAAGGTCTATGGCTACACCTTC. Protein sequence: CASSRQGKVYGYTF. This chain uses TRBV6-1 with TRBJ1-2; 7 bases agree with TRBD1. The V gene's germline CDR1 is MNHNS and CDR2 SASEGT. This CDR3 is 14 amino acids long. V shed 5 bases, J shed 4 bases, and the junction held 7 bases outside the gene matches.

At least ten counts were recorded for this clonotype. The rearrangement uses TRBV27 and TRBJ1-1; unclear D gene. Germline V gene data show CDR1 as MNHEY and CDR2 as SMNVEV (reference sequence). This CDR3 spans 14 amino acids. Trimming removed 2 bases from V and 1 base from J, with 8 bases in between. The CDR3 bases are TGTGCCAGCAGTTTAGAGGTGGGGAACACTGAAGCTTTCTTT. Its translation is CASSLEVGNTEAFF.

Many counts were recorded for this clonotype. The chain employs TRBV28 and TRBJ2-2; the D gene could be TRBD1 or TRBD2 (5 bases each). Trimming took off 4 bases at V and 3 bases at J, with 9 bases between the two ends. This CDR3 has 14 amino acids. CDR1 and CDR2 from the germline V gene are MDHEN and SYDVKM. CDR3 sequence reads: CASSWDPDTGELFF. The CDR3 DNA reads TGTGCCAGCAGTTGGGACCCAGACACCGGGGAGCTGTTTTTT.

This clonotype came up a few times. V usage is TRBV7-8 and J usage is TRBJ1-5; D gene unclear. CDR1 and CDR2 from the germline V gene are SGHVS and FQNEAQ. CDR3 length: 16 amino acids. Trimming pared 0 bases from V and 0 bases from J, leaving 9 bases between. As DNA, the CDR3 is TGTGCCAGCAGCTTAGCTTTGCCCCTTAGCAATCAGCCCCAGCATTTT. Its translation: CASSLALPLSNQPQHF.

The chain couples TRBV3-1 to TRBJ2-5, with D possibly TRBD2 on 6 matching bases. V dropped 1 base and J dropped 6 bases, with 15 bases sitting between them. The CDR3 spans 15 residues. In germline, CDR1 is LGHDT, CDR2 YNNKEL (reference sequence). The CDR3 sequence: CASSQGGLAMKTQYF. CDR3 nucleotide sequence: TGTGCCAGCAGCCAAGGAGGCCTAGCGATGAAGACCCAGTACTTC.

DNA for the CDR3: TGTGCCAGCAGTTACTTCTCATCATCCTCCTACAATGAGCAGTTCTTC. It yields the protein CASSYFSSSSYNEQFF. This chain connects TRBV6-4 to TRBJ2-1; D ambiguous. V was pared by 5 bases and J by 0 bases, with 14 bases between. The CDR3 has 16 residues. The V gene's germline CDR1 is MRHNA and CDR2 SNTAGT.

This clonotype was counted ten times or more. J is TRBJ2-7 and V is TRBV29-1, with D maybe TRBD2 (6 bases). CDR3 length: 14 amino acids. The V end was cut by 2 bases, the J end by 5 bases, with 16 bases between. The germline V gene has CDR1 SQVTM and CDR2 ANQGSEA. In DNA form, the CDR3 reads TGCAGCGTTGAACTGGGCGGGGTCGGCAACGAGCAGTACTTC. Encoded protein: CSVELGGVGNEQYF.

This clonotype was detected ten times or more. The CDR3 DNA follows: TGTGCCAGCAGTGAAGTGGGGTGGGCTAGCGGTACGTACGAGCAGTACTTC. It specifies CASSEVGWASGTYEQYF. V and J are TRBV6-1 and TRBJ2-7; 7 bases line up with TRBD2. V was pared by 1 base and J by 4 bases, with 13 bases of the junction left unmatched. Per the germline V gene, CDR1 is MNHNS and CDR2 is SASEGT. The CDR3 is 17 residues long.